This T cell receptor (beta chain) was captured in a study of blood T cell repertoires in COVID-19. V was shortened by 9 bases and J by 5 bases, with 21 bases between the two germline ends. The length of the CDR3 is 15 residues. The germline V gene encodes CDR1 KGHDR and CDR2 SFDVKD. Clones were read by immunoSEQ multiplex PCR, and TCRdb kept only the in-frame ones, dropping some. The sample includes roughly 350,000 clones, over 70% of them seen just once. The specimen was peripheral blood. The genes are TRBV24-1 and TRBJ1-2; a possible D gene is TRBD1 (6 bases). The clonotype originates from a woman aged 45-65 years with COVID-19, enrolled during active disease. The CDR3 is CATEAPGRGGYGYTF. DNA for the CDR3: TGTGCCACCGAAGCGCCGGGCAGGGGCGGATATGGCTACACCTTC.